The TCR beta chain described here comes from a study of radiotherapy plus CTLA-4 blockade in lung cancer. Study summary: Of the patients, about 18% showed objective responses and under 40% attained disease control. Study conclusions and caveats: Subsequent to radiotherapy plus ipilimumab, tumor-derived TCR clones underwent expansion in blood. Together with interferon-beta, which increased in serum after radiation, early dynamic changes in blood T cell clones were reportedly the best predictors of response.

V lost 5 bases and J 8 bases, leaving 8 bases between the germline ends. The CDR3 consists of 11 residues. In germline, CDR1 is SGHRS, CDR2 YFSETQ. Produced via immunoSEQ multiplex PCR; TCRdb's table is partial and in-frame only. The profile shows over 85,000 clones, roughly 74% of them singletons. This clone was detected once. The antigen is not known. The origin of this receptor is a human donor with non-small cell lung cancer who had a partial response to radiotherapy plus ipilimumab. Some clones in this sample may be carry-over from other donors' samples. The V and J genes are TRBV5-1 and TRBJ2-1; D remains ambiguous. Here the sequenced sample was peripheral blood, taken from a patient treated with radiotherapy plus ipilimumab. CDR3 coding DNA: TGCGCCAGCAGAGCCTTTGATGAGCAGTTCTTC. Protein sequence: CASRAFDEQFF.